These 3 T cell receptor beta chains share one sample of origin, sequenced in a study of blood T cell repertoires in COVID-19. Some clones are missing from TCRdb's copy, which holds only in-frame ones; the method was immunoSEQ multiplex PCR. Of some 120,000 clones listed, around 83% are singletons. The sample was peripheral blood. The receptors stem from a man at least 80 years old with active or convalescent COVID-19.

The J gene is TRBJ2-7, the V gene TRBV6-2 or TRBV6-3; the match to TRBD1 covers 9 bases. Germline values: CDR1 MNHEY, CDR2 SVGEGT. With 6 bases clipped from V and 5 bases from J, the junction kept 11 bases outside the gene matches. CDR3 length equals 15 residues. The DNA of the CDR3 is TGTGCCAGCAGCGACCCGGGGACAGGGAAAAACGAGCAGTACTTC. Its protein product is CASSDPGTGKNEQYF.

This clone was seen only once. The rearrangement links TRBV4-3 to TRBJ1-5; D is unclear. V lost 0 bases, J lost 4 bases, and 7 bases lay in between. The V gene's germline CDR1 is LGHNA and CDR2 YSLEER. This CDR3 has 14 amino acids. The CDR3 region is CASSQEVRNQPQHF. The CDR3, as DNA: TGCGCCAGCAGCCAAGAAGTCAGAAATCAGCCCCAGCATTTT.

The chain is built from TRBV18 and TRBJ1-6; no firm D call. From germline, CDR1 is KGHSH and CDR2 LQKENI. V was cut by 2 bases and J by 6 bases, with 5 bases left in between. The CDR3 sequence is 13 residues long. The CDR3 DNA reads TGTGCCAGCTCACCAACGGTTAATTCACCCCTCCACTTT. This translates into CASSPTVNSPLHF.